Sequencing of this TCR beta chain was carried out in a study of cytomegalovirus exposure and HLA in healthy donors. The CDR3 extends over 13 amino acids. Between the trimmed V and J ends, which lost 3 bases and 3 bases, there was a span of 8 bases. Germline values: CDR1 SEHNR, CDR2 FQNEAQ (reference sequence). 60 Vbeta and 13 Jbeta primers were used in PCR. This table comes from immunoSEQ multiplex PCR, and its TCRdb copy is limited to in-frame clones, with some not included. The repertoire holds some 200,000 clones, with over 60% as singletons. Specimen: PBMCs. The chain is built from TRBV7-9 and TRBJ1-1; D is ambiguous. The TCR originated in a middle-aged man in good health and CMV-seronegative. CDR3: CASSFSGYTEAFF. DNA of the CDR3: TGTGCCAGCAGCTTCTCAGGTTACACTGAAGCTTTCTTT.